This is a list of T cell receptor beta chains from one sample in a study of response to subunit inactivated influenza vaccine. One entry per CDR3 protein, called by TCRdb with MiXCR from the RT-PCR reads. This table has about 500,000 distinct CDR3 sequences, about 17% appearing once. The specimen was CD4+ T cells sorted from PBMCs, collected 23 to 25 months after vaccination. The receptors originated from a man aged 50 to 69 who received an inactivated influenza vaccine. Each CDR3 is given with its conserved first and last residue. The D gene is left open where the match is weak. Clone size is given for some rows only: seen once, a few or many times, or a class if the clone is expanded.

TRBV11-2	TRBJ2-1	-	TRBD1	CASIGQGKDEQFF	TGTGCCAGCATTGGACAGGGCAAGGATGAGCAGTTCTTC
TRBV10-3	TRBJ2-7	few	-	CAISDGGSEQYF	TGTGCCATCAGTGACGGAGGGTCCGAGCAGTACTTC
TRBV5-6	TRBJ2-7	-	-	CASQADYFSYEQYF	TGTGCCAGCCAGGCGGACTATTTCTCCTACGAGCAGTACTTC
TRBV29-1	TRBJ2-3	-	-	CSVNPGLTDTQYF	TGCAGCGTTAACCCGGGGTTGACAGATACGCAGTATTTT
TRBV7-9	TRBJ1-4	few	-	CASSWGNRATNEKLFF	TGTGCCAGCAGCTGGGGGAATCGTGCAACTAATGAAAAACTGTTTTTT
TRBV10-3	TRBJ2-7	-	-	CASRQSYEQYF	TGTGCCAGTAGACAGAGCTACGAGCAGTACTTC
TRBV12-3/TRBV12-4	TRBJ1-2	few	-	CASRKQGVYGYTF	TGTGCCAGTAGAAAACAGGGAGTCTATGGCTACACCTTC
TRBV6-5	TRBJ2-5	few	-	CASSYPGTETQYF	TGTGCCAGCAGTTACCCAGGGACGGAGACCCAGTACTTC
TRBV3-1	TRBJ2-2	few	-	CASSQGVTSGELFF	TGTGCCAGCAGCCAAGGGGTAACGTCTGGGGAGCTGTTTTTT
TRBV12-3/TRBV12-4	TRBJ2-5	-	TRBD1	CASSHDRGRETQYF	TGTGCCAGCAGCCACGACAGGGGGAGGGAGACCCAGTACTTC
TRBV6-1	TRBJ1-2	many	TRBD1	CASSARTGTVGGYTF	TGTGCCAGCAGCGCGAGGACAGGGACGGTTGGTGGCTACACCTTC
TRBV6-2/TRBV6-3	TRBJ2-7	few	-	CASSYVGSAYEQYF	TGTGCCAGCAGTTATGTGGGCAGCGCCTACGAGCAGTACTTC
TRBV18	TRBJ1-5	few	-	CASSPPSGSINQPQHF	TGTGCCAGCTCACCACCGTCGGGCAGCATCAATCAGCCCCAGCATTTT
TRBV10-3	TRBJ2-7	-	-	CAIRDSHYEQYF	TGTGCCATCAGGGACAGCCACTACGAGCAGTACTTC
TRBV7-2	TRBJ1-2	-	-	CASSLGTAVNYGYTF	TGTGCCAGCAGCTTAGGGACAGCTGTTAACTATGGCTACACCTTC
TRBV20-1	TRBJ2-7	few	TRBD1	CSAPQQGATYEQYF	TGCAGTGCCCCTCAACAGGGGGCGACCTACGAGCAGTACTTC
TRBV4-3	TRBJ2-1	-	-	CASSQDFSLPGNEQFF	TGCGCCAGCAGCCAAGATTTTTCCCTTCCCGGCAATGAGCAGTTCTTC
TRBV6-1	TRBJ2-2	-	-	CASSPLAGAGTGELFF	TGTGCCAGCAGTCCACTGGCGGGTGCGGGCACCGGGGAGCTGTTTTTT
TRBV9	TRBJ2-7	-	-	CASSDGPDRRYEQYF	TGTGCCAGCAGCGATGGGCCCGACAGACGATACGAGCAGTACTTC
TRBV20-1	TRBJ1-5	-	-	CSAQISGWGSNQPQHF	TGCAGTGCTCAGATTTCGGGGTGGGGGAGCAATCAGCCCCAGCATTTT
TRBV5-1	TRBJ2-1	few	-	CASSLLSGVYNEQFF	TGCGCCAGCAGCTTGTTGTCGGGGGTATACAATGAGCAGTTCTTC
TRBV18	TRBJ2-3	-	TRBD1	CASQRTGGNTDTQYF	TGTGCCAGCCAAAGGACAGGGGGCAACACAGATACGCAGTATTTT
TRBV4-2	TRBJ1-5	few	TRBD1	CASSQVQGAINQPQHF	TGTGCCAGCAGCCAAGTACAGGGGGCGATCAATCAGCCCCAGCATTTT